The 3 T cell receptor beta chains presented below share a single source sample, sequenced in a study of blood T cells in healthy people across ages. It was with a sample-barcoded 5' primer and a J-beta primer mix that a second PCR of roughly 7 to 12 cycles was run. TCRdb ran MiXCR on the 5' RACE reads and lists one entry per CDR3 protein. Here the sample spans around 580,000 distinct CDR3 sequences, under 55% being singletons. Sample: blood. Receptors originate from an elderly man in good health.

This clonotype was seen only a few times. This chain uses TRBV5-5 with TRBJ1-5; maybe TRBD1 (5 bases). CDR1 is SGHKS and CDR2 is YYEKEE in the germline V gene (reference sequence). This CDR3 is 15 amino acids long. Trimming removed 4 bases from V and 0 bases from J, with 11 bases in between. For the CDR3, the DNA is TGTGCCAGCAGCGCCCAGGGAAATAGCAATCAGCCCCAGCATTTT. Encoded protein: CASSAQGNSNQPQHF. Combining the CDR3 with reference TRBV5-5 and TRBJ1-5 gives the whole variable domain DAGVTQSPTHLIKTRGQQVTLRCSPISGHKSVSWYQQVLGQGPQFIFQYYEKEERGRGNFPDRFSARQFPNYSSELNVNALLLGDSALYLCASSAQGNSNQPQHFGDGTRLSIL.

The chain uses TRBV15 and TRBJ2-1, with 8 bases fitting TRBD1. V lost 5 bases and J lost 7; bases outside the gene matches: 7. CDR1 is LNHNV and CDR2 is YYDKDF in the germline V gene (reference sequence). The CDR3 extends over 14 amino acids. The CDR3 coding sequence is TGTGCCACCAGCCACGACAGGGGTGTGAATGAGCAGTTCTTC. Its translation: CATSHDRGVNEQFF.

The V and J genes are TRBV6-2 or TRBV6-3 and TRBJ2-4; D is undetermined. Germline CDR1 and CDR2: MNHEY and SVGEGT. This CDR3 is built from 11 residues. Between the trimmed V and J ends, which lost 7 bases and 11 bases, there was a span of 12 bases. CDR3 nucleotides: TGTGCCAGCAAGGGCCTCGCGTTTCAGTACTTC. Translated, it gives CASKGLAFQYF.